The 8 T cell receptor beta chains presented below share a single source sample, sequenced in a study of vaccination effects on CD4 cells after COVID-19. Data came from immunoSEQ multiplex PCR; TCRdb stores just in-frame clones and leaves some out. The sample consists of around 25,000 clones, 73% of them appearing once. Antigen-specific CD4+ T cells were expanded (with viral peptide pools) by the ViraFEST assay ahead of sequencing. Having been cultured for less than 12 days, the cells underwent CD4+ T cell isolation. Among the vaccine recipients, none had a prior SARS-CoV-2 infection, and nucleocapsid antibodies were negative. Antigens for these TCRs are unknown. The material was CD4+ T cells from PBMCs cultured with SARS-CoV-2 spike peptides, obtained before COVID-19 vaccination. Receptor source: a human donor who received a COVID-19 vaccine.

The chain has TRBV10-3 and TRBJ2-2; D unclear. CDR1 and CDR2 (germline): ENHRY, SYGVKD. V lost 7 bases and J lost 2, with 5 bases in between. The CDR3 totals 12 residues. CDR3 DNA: TGTGCCATCACGGAAAACACCGGGGAGCTGTTTTTT. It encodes CAITENTGELFF.

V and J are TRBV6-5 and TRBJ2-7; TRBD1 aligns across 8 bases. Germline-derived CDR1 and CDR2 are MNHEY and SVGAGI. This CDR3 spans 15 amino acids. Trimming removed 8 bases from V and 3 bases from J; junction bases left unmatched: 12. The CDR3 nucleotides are TGTGCCAGCGAGATACCCGGACAGGGTCGCTACGAGCAGTACTTC. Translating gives CASEIPGQGRYEQYF.

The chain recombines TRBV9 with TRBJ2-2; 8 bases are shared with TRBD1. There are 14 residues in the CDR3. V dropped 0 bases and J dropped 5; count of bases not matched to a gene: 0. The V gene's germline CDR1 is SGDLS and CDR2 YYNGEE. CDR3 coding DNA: TGTGCCAGCAGCGTAGACAGGGGGACCGGGGAGCTGTTTTTT. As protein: CASSVDRGTGELFF.

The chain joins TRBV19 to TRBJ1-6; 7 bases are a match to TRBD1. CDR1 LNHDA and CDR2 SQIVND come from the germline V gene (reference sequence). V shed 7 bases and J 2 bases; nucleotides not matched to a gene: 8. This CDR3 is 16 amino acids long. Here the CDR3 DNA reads TGTGCCAGTACCGCGACAGGGATCACCTATAATTCACCCCTCCACTTT. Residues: CASTATGITYNSPLHF.

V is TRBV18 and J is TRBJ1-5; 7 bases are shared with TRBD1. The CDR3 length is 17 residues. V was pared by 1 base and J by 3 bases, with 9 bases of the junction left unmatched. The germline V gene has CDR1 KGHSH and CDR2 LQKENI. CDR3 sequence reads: CASSPHPPDRYNQPQHF. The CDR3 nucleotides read TGTGCCAGCTCACCACACCCTCCGGACAGGTACAATCAGCCCCAGCATTTT.

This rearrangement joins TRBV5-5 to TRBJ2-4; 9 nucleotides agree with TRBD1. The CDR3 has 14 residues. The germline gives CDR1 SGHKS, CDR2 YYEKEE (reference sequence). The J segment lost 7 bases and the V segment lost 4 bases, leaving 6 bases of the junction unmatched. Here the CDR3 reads CASSRGQGKNIQYF. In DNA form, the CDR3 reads TGTGCCAGCAGCAGGGGACAGGGTAAGAACATTCAGTACTTC.

CDR3 region: CASSSGPTRKDTEAFF. CDR3 in DNA: TGTGCCAGCAGTTCCGGGCCCACGAGGAAGGACACTGAAGCTTTCTTT. J is TRBJ1-1 and V is TRBV6-2 or TRBV6-3, with D hard to call. Deletions cut 4 bases from V and 3 bases from J, with 18 bases between. The germline gives CDR1 MNHEY, CDR2 SVGEGT. This CDR3 region has 16 residues.

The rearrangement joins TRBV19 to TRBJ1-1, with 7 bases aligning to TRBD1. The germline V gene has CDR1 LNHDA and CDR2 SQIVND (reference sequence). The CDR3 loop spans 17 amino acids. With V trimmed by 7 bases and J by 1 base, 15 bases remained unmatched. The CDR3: CASKTPSGGLTNTEAFF. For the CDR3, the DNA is TGTGCCAGTAAAACACCCTCAGGGGGACTAACGAACACTGAAGCTTTCTTT.